The TCR beta chain described here comes from a study of regulatory T cells in long-lasting Graves disease. The CDR3 runs to 18 residues. V trimming: 5 bases; J trimming: 1 base; junction bases outside the gene matches: 10. Germline-derived CDR1 and CDR2 are LNHDA and SQIVND (reference sequence). Building of the TCR beta libraries involved iRepertoire HTBI primers and Arm-PCR of CDR3 regions. TCRdb ran MiXCR on the multiplex PCR reads and lists one entry per CDR3 protein. The sample holds about 660,000 distinct CDR3 sequences; around 30% are singletons and the top ten take about 42%. The time point was: persistent/refractory GD, antithyroid drugs over 5 years with positive TRAb. Making the TCR library involved RNA that had been extracted from PBMCs.

The TCR was taken from a female donor with Graves disease. This specimen consisted of peripheral blood mononuclear cells (PBMCs), obtained when the disease was refractory, from a patient treated with antithyroid drugs. V is TRBV19 and J is TRBJ1-5, with 11 bases lining up with TRBD1. CDR3 residues: CASSPAGQGGLSNQPQHF. DNA for the CDR3: TGTGCCAGTAGTCCAGCGGGACAGGGGGGCTTAAGCAATCAGCCCCAGCATTTT.